This T cell receptor beta chain is drawn from a study of blood T cell repertoires in COVID-19. The wider study: Specimens from acute and convalescent COVID-19 originated in the United States, Italy and Spain. Sources were T cells, B-cell-depleted T cells, or PBMCs; the material itself was cDNA or gDNA.

In the source study's methods: Estimates of nucleated cell counts were drawn from the amplification of reference gene primers. The method was immunoSEQ multiplex PCR; TCRdb's version includes in-frame clones alone and lacks a portion of them. For V, J and clone size, that table is used; D and trimming come from the DNA. The sample contains about 120,000 clones, 80% to 90% of which appear only once. This CDR3 has 15 residues. Germline V gene sequence: CDR1 KGHSH, CDR2 LQKENI. V lost 3 bases, J lost 3 bases, and 5 bases stayed unmatched. Sequenced: peripheral blood. This chain joins TRBV18 and TRBJ2-7; 10 nucleotides match TRBD1. The TCR was taken from a human donor in a cohort sampled during active COVID-19. The CDR3: CASSPATGGNYEQYF. The DNA for the CDR3 is TGTGCCAGCTCACCCGCGACAGGGGGCAACTACGAGCAGTACTTC.